This T cell receptor (beta chain) is from a study of shared clonotypes between healthy human individuals. At the level of the study: Researchers assigned three CD4 naive, three CD4 memory, two CD8 naive and one CD8 memory plate to each donor. Regarding the study as a whole: Larger estimated richness was generally seen in naive subsets than in memory subsets.

For this clone: Its target is unknown.

Profiling relied on immunoSEQ multiplex PCR, and the TCRdb table lists in-frame clones only, not all of them. The sample yields under 850,000 clones, around 70% seen once. V lost 6 bases, J lost 5 bases, and 13 bases lay in between. Germline-derived CDR1 and CDR2 are MNHEY and SVGAGI. This CDR3 comprises 13 residues. The sample comprised memory CD4+ T cells sorted from blood. Subset described: CD45RA-negative fraction. J is TRBJ1-1 and V is TRBV6-5; D is perhaps TRBD1 (5 bases). This clonotype was sampled from a woman aged 25 to 39 in good health. The CDR3 loop reads CASRAREGTEAFF. The CDR3 DNA reads TGTGCCAGCAGAGCCAGGGAAGGAACTGAAGCTTTCTTT.